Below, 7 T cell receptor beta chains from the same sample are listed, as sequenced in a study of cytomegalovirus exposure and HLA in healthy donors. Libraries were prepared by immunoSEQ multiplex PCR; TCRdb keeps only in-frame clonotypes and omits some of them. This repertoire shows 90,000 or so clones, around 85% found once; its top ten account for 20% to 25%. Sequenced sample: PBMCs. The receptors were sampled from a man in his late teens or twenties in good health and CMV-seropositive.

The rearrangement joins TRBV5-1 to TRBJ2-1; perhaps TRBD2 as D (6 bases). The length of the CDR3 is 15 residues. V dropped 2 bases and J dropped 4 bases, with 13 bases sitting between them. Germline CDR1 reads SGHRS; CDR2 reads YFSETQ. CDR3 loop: CASSFSGTGYNEQFF. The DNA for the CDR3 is TGCGCCAGCAGCTTTTCGGGGACTGGGTACAATGAGCAGTTCTTC.

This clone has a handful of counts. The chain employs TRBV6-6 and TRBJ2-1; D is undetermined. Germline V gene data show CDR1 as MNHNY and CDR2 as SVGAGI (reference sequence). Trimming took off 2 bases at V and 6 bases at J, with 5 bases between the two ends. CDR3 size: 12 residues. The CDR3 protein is CASSYPGNEQFF. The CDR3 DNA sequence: TGTGCCAGCAGTTACCCGGGCAATGAGCAGTTCTTC.

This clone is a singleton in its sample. This chain's CDR3 is CAILPMGGLYTF. DNA of the CDR3: TGTGCCATCCTCCCTATGGGGGGACTCTACACCTTC. The chain joins TRBV28 to TRBJ1-2, with D maybe TRBD1 (5 bases). CDR3 length equals 12 residues. Germline V gene lookup returns CDR1 MDHEN and CDR2 SYDVKM. The V and J ends lost 10 bases and 10 bases respectively, with 19 bases between them.

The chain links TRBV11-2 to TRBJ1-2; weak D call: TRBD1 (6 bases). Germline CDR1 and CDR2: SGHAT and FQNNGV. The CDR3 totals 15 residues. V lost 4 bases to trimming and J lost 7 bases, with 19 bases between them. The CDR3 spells CASSSTGITISGYTF. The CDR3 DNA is TGTGCCAGCAGCTCGACAGGCATTACTATATCTGGCTACACCTTC.

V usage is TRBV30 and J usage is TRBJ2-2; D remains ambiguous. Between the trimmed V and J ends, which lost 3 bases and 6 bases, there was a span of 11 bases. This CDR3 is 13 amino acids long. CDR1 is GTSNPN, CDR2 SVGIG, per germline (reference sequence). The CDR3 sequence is CAWRVHFAGELFF. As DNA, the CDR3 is TGTGCCTGGAGGGTCCACTTTGCCGGGGAGCTGTTTTTT. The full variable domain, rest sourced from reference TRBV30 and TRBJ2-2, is SQTIHQWPATLVQPVGSPLSLECTVEGTSNPNLYWYRQAAGRGLQLLFYSVGIGQISSEVPQNLSASRPQDRQFILSSKKLLLSDSGFYLCAWRVHFAGELFFGEGSRLTVL.

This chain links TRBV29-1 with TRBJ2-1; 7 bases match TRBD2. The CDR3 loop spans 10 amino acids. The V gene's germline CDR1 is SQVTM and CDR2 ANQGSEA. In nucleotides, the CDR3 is TGCAGTTGGGGGAGGGATGAGCAGTTCTTC. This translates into CSWGRDEQFF.

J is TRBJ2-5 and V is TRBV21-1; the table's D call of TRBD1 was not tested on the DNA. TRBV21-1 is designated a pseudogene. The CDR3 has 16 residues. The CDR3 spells CASTPTRTGGRETQYF. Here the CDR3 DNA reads TGTGCCAGCACTCCCACTCGGACAGGGGGCAGGGAGACCCAGTACTTC.